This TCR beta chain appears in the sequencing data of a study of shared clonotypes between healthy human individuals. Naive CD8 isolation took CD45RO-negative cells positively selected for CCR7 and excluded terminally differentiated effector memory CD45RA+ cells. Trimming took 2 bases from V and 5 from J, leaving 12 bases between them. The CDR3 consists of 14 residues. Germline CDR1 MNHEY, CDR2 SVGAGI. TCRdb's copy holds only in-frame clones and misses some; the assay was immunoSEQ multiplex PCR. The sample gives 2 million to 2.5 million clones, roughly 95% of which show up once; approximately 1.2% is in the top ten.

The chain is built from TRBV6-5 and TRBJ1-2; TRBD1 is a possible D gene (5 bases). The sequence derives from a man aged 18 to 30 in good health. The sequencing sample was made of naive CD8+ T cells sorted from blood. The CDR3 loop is CASSYGGGQYGYTF. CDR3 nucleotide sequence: TGTGCCAGCAGTTACGGGGGGGGTCAATATGGCTACACCTTC.